This T cell receptor beta chain was identified in a study of tumor-infiltrating lymphocytes in primary liver carcinoma. Priming with a constant-region primer yielded TCR beta cDNA from roughly 500 ng total RNA. Modified slightly, ARM-PCR produced TCR beta libraries over three nested multiplex PCR rounds. TCRdb redid the calling of the multiplex PCR reads with MiXCR, one entry per CDR3 protein. The data show 100,000 to 150,000 distinct CDR3 sequences, approximately 64% seen once. This clonotype showed up many times. Investigators took RNA and DNA out together from 20-30 mg of unsorted bulk tissue. This receptor was taken from an older woman with primary liver carcinoma and hepatitis B virus infection. The sequenced sample consisted of liver tumor tissue from sampling region 3. Subset noted: tumor region T3, left-lateral pole.

The CDR3 sequence: CASGLTLDQPQHF. CDR3 nucleotide sequence: TGTGCTAGTGGTTTGACCCTGGATCAGCCCCAGCATTTT. The chain recombines TRBV12-5 with TRBJ1-5; no clear D gene. V was trimmed by 2 bases and J by 5 bases, leaving 7 bases between them. Germline V lookup: CDR1 LGHNT, CDR2 FRNRAP. The CDR3 has 13 amino acids.